Included here is one T cell receptor (beta chain) sequence, with context. Its specific antigen is unknown. No much larger clone is present one base from it, and per-base qualities are unavailable. The CDR3 regions of human TCRbeta chains were subjected to immunosequencing. In the paper's pipeline: Repertoire TCRs were checked for matches against a reference library of SARS-CoV-2-specific TCRs that had been generated using the MIRA antigen-specificity platform. Breadth was defined as the fraction of unique TCRs that were SARS-CoV-2-associated, and depth was defined as the fraction of total T cells that were SARS-CoV-2-associated. Using the MIRA data, each spike-specific TCR was assigned both to the spike region to which the TCR was reactive and to a CD4 or CD8 class. Log10-transformed breadth and depth values were compared by one-way ANOVA with Sidak's multiple comparisons tests. TCRdb took over this immuneACCESS table, retaining in-frame rearrangements with V and J assigned. Such tables are incomplete; in checked studies, under half of the missing clones stem from an unresolved V gene, and the remainder is unexplained. D and trimming were read from the DNA, whereas the V and J calls and clone size are those reported in that table. The sample table records approximately 80,000 clones; 70% to 90% of these occur just once. The ten top clones hold about 3.5% of the sample.

The CDR3 spans 15 residues, from the cysteine through the phenylalanine. The kept DNA is CDR3 alone, 45 bases in frame from the first base. V was cut back by 6 bases and J by 10 bases, leaving a gap of 21 bases between them. Looking up the germline V gene yields CDR1 SGHAT and CDR2 FQNNGV. The sample comes from a study of T cell responses to AZD1222 COVID-19 vaccine (dated by TCRdb to 2020 to 2022). With regard to the full study: A total of just over 230 trial participants underwent TCR sequencing, of whom approximately 210 received two doses of AZD1222 and about 26 received two doses of the MenACWY control vaccine. Trial participants were enrolled into age subgroups of 18-55, 56-69 and 70-plus years, which contained around 150, 29 and 61 TCR-sequenced participants, respectively. Overall results and qualifications from the work: Reportedly, close to half of the unique spike-specific TCRs recognized epitopes lying outside the regions that are mutated in the B.1.351 and B.1.1.7 variants. Conclusions about previously exposed vaccinees are limited, since just five or six AZD1222 recipients were seropositive for SARS-CoV-2 at baseline. Most participants were white British and females outnumbered males, and the authors suggested that clonal diversity may have been underestimated. A significant rise in spike-specific TCR breadth and depth was observed after two AZD1222 doses relative to day 0 and relative to MenACWY recipients. Because no day 14 peak-response samples were available, the repertoires could be characterized only after the peak T cell response. CD4 TCRs associated with the vaccine covered the entire spike protein, and the dominant responses were in regions 160-218 and 743-854. The 56-69-year group was small, and its depth increase did not reach significance, likely because of low power.

Explained via the paper, the time point label denotes: about 28 days (+/-7) after the second vaccine dose. Because spike-specific TCR depth and breadth did not differ between the two schedules, AZD1222 recipients who got a second dose at roughly 4 weeks were pooled with those who got a second dose at roughly 12 weeks. The vaccinee samples were drawn from two UK trials, COV001 and COV002, one of which was a single-blind randomized controlled phase 2/3 trial testing AZD1222 (ChAdOx1 nCoV-19) in healthy adults. For TCRbeta chain sequencing, PBMC samples from trial participants were taken at day 0 and at day 28 after the second dose.

The clonotype originates from an adult who received the AZD1222 COVID-19 vaccine. The rearrangement joined TRBV11-2 to TRBJ1-4; the best D guess is TRBD1, with 5 bases matching. The starting material was peripheral blood, obtained 28 days after the second AZD1222 dose. The CDR3 loop reads CASSKPGDYWGKLFF. The DNA sequence follows: TGTGCCAGCAGTAAACCGGGGGACTACTGGGGAAAACTGTTTTTT.